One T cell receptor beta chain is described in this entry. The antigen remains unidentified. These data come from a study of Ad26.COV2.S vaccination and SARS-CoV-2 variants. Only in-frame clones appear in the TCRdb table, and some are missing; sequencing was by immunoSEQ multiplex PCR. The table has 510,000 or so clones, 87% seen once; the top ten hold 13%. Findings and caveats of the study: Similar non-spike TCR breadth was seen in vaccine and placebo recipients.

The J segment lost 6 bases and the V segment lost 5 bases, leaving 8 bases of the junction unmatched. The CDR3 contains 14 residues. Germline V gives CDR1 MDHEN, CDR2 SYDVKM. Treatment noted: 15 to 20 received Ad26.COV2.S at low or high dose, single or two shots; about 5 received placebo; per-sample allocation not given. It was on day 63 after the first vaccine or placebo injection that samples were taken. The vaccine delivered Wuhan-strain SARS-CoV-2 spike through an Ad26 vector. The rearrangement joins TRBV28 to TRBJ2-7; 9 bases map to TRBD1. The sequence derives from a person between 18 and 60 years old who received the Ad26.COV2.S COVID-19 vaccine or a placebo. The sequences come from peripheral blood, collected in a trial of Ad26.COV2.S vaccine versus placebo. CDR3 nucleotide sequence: TGTGCCAGCAGTCCTGTGGACAGGGGAGGCGAGCAGTACTTC. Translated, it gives CASSPVDRGGEQYF. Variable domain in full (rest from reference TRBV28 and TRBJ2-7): DVKVTQSSRYLVKRTGEKVFLECVQDMDHENMFWYRQDPGLGLRLIYFSYDVKMKEKGDIPEGYSVSREKKERFSLILESASTNQTSMYLCASSPVDRGGEQYFGPGTRLTVT.